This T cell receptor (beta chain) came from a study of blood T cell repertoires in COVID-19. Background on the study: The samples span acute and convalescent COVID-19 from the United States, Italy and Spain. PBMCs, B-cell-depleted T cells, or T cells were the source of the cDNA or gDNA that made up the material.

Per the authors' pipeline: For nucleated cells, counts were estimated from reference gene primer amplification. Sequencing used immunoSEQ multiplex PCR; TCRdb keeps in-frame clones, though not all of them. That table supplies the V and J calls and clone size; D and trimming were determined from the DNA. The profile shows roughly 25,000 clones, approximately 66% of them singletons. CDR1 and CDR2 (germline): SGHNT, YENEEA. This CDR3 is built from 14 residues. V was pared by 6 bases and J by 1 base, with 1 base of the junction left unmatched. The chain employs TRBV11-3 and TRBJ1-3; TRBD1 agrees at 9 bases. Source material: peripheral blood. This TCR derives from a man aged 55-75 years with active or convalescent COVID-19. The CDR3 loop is CASRTGGSGNTIYF. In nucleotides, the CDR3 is TGTGCCAGCAGGACAGGGGGGTCTGGAAACACCATATATTTT.